A selection of T cell receptor beta chains follows, all from one sample in a study of cytomegalovirus exposure and HLA in healthy donors. The protocol was immunoSEQ multiplex PCR, while the TCRdb copy is restricted to in-frame clones and leaves out a portion. The data show tens of thousands of clones, approximately 96% seen once. The sample consisted of PBMCs. Receptors were obtained from a young man in good health and CMV-seropositive. Both conserved end residues are part of each CDR3. D genes are given only for firm matches. A clone size is listed for some rows: how often the clone was seen (once, few, many), or a class if it is expanded.

len,j_gene,d_gene,abundance,v_gene,CDR3aa,CDR3nt
14,TRBJ2-3,TRBD1,.,TRBV7-3,CASSRDRGTDTQYF,TGTGCCAGCAGCCGAGACAGGGGCACAGATACGCAGTATTTT
15,TRBJ2-7,.,.,TRBV6-1,CASSEGQKVSYEQYF,TGTGCCAGCAGTGAAGGACAGAAAGTTTCCTACGAGCAGTACTTC
16,TRBJ1-4,TRBD1,.,TRBV6-1,CASSVSVTGASEKLFF,TGTGCCAGCAGTGTCAGTGTGACAGGGGCTAGTGAAAAACTGTTTTTT
14,TRBJ2-7,.,.,TRBV28,CASRGPVGSYEQYF,TGTGCCAGCAGGGGCCCGGTTGGTTCCTACGAGCAGTACTTC
14,TRBJ2-7,TRBD1,.,TRBV28,CASKKRDRQYEQYF,TGTGCCAGCAAGAAAAGGGACAGACAATACGAGCAGTACTTC
17,TRBJ2-1,TRBD2,.,TRBV5-4,CASSQTILAGGPNEQFF,TGTGCCAGCAGCCAAACGATCCTAGCGGGAGGGCCTAATGAGCAGTTCTTC
16,TRBJ1-5,TRBD1,.,TRBV2,CASSFTGTGAYQPQHF,TGTGCCAGCAGTTTTACCGGGACAGGGGCTTATCAGCCCCAGCATTTT
13,TRBJ2-2,.,.,TRBV27,CASSFGAFGELFF,TGTGCCAGCAGTTTTGGGGCTTTCGGGGAGCTGTTTTTT
15,TRBJ2-1,TRBD2,.,TRBV18,CASSPRAGGFNEQFF,TGTGCCAGCTCACCCCGAGCGGGAGGTTTCAATGAGCAGTTCTTC
16,TRBJ2-2,TRBD2,.,TRBV4-2,CASSQETSGNTGELFF,TGTGCCAGCAGCCAAGAAACTAGCGGAAACACCGGGGAGCTGTTTTTT
12,TRBJ2-5,.,once,TRBV25-1,CASGRGRETQYF,TGTGCCAGCGGCCGGGGTCGGGAGACCCAGTACTTC
16,TRBJ1-2,.,.,TRBV7-2,CASSPRWVTQGRGYTF,TGTGCCAGCAGCCCTAGGTGGGTTACGCAGGGCCGTGGCTACACCTTC
15,TRBJ2-7,TRBD1,.,TRBV2,CASLDRVASSYEQYF,TGTGCCAGCCTGGACAGGGTGGCCAGCTCCTACGAGCAGTACTTC
15,TRBJ2-2,TRBD2,.,TRBV9,CASSTAGGLNGELFF,TGTGCCAGCAGCACAGCGGGGGGGCTAAACGGGGAGCTGTTTTTT
13,TRBJ2-7,TRBD2,.,TRBV14,CASSPGTSYEQYF,TGTGCCAGCAGCCCCGGGACTAGCTACGAGCAGTACTTC
15,TRBJ1-2,.,.,TRBV28,CASSSNRASNYGYTF,TGTGCCAGCAGTTCGAACAGGGCTTCCAACTATGGCTACACCTTC
16,TRBJ2-1,TRBD2,.,TRBV5-1,CASSPTSGSRYNEQFF,TGCGCCAGCAGCCCAACTAGCGGGAGCCGATACAATGAGCAGTTCTTC
14,TRBJ1-1,TRBD1,.,TRBV10-1,CASSEQGGNTEAFF,TGCGCCAGCAGTGAACAGGGGGGGAACACTGAAGCTTTCTTT
14,TRBJ2-2,TRBD2,once,TRBV10-3,CAIRGASGSWELFF,TGTGCCATCAGAGGGGCTAGCGGGAGCTGGGAGCTGTTTTTT
13,TRBJ2-1,.,.,TRBV4-3,CASSQDHQGSRFF,TGCGCCAGCAGCCAAGATCACCAGGGGTCACGGTTCTTC
16,TRBJ2-1,TRBD1,.,TRBV15,CATSRGVTGLAPEQFF,TGTGCCACCAGCAGAGGTGTGACAGGGTTGGCGCCTGAGCAGTTCTTC
12,TRBJ2-1,.,.,TRBV7-9,CASSLVVNEQFF,TGTGCCAGCAGCTTGGTAGTCAATGAGCAGTTCTTC
13,TRBJ2-7,TRBD2,.,TRBV9,CASSRTSASEQYF,TGTGCCAGCAGCCGGACTAGCGCAAGCGAGCAGTACTTC
20,TRBJ2-4,TRBD2,.,TRBV4-1,CASSQDLASGRAVAKNIQYF,TGCGCCAGCAGCCAAGACCTGGCTAGCGGGAGGGCCGTGGCCAAAAACATTCAGTACTTC
15,TRBJ2-1,TRBD2,.,TRBV4-1,CASSQGTSGLNEQFF,TGCGCCAGCAGCCAAGGGACTAGCGGGCTCAATGAGCAGTTCTTC
14,TRBJ2-7,.,.,TRBV4-1,CASSQDRGSYEQYF,TGCGCCAGCAGCCAAGACAGGGGATCCTACGAGCAGTACTTC
15,TRBJ2-3,TRBD2,.,TRBV5-8,CASSWRTSGGDTQYF,TGTGCCAGCAGCTGGAGGACTAGCGGGGGGGATACGCAGTATTTT
13,TRBJ2-1,.,.,TRBV15,CATSRGTENEQFF,TGTGCCACCAGCAGAGGGACAGAGAATGAGCAGTTCTTC
15,TRBJ2-1,TRBD1,.,TRBV7-9,CASSWGQGIYNEQFF,TGTGCCAGCAGCTGGGGACAGGGAATTTACAATGAGCAGTTCTTC
15,TRBJ2-5,.,.,TRBV2,CASSEGYAGLETQYF,TGTGCCAGCAGTGAAGGTTATGCAGGGTTAGAGACCCAGTACTTC
16,TRBJ2-1,.,once,TRBV4-3,CASSQDPRGRNNEQFF,TGCGCCAGCAGCCAAGATCCGAGGGGGAGAAATAATGAGCAGTTCTTC
10,TRBJ2-1,.,.,TRBV29-1,CSGGGREQFF,TGCAGCGGAGGAGGTCGGGAGCAGTTCTTC
14,TRBJ2-4,.,.,TRBV5-1,CASSLGIPENIQYF,TGCGCCAGCAGCTTGGGAATCCCGGAAAACATTCAGTACTTC